These 6 T cell receptor beta chains share one sample of origin, sequenced in a study of blood T cell repertoires in COVID-19. Assay: immunoSEQ multiplex PCR; the TCRdb copy retains only in-frame clones and omits some. The profile shows about 210,000 clones, approximately 89% of them singletons. Sequenced sample: PBMCs or T cells enriched from blood (not recorded which). All receptors come from a woman in her thirties or forties with acute COVID-19.

The genes are TRBV7-7 and TRBJ2-5; 10 nucleotides agree with TRBD1. V gave up 5 bases and J gave up 2 bases; unmatched junction bases: 5. CDR3 length: 15 amino acids. Per the germline V gene, CDR1 is SSHAT and CDR2 is FNYEAQ (reference sequence). The CDR3 DNA is TGTGCCAGCAGCCTGGGACAGGGGCGGCAAGAGACCCAGTACTTC. Its protein product is CASSLGQGRQETQYF.

The V gene is TRBV29-1, the J gene TRBJ1-2; unclear D gene. Germline V gene lookup returns CDR1 SQVTM and CDR2 ANQGSEA. The CDR3 covers 13 residues. With 1 base removed from V and 8 bases from J, the gap between germline ends came to 14 bases. The CDR3 loop reads CSVEAPGVGGYTF. The CDR3, as DNA: TGCAGCGTTGAAGCCCCGGGAGTCGGAGGCTACACCTTC.

The chain links TRBV4-1 to TRBJ1-2; maybe TRBD1 (5 bases). Germline lookup yields CDR1 MGHRA and CDR2 YSYEKL. The CDR3 covers 14 residues. The V end lost 1 base, the J end lost 3 bases, and 9 bases lay between the germline ends. The CDR3: CASSQGGEDYGYTF. The CDR3 coding sequence is TGCGCCAGCAGCCAAGGGGGCGAGGACTATGGCTACACCTTC.

The V call is TRBV2, the J call TRBJ1-5; 10 bases line up with TRBD1. The CDR3 contains 15 residues. Germline CDR1 reads SNHLY; CDR2 reads FYNNEI. Trimming took 5 bases from V and 6 from J; bases not matched to a gene: 7. DNA for the CDR3: TGTGCCAGCAGTTCCGACAGGGGGCGCGGTCAGCCCCAGCATTTT. Translating it yields CASSSDRGRGQPQHF.

The rearrangement joins TRBV7-2 to TRBJ2-1, with 12 bases fitting TRBD2. The CDR3 consists of 17 residues. V trimming: 2 bases; J trimming: 8 bases; junction bases outside the gene matches: 10. The germline V gene encodes CDR1 SGHTA and CDR2 FQGNSA. CDR3: CASSLMALAGGRHEQFF. CDR3 nucleotides: TGTGCCAGCAGCTTAATGGCCCTAGCGGGGGGGCGGCATGAGCAGTTCTTC.

The V call is TRBV25-1, the J call TRBJ1-2; TRBD1 might be the D (5 bases). There are 17 residues in the CDR3. Germline V lookup: CDR1 MGHDK, CDR2 SYGVNS. V was clipped by 2 bases and J by 7 bases, with 23 bases between them. The CDR3 DNA follows: TGTGCCAGCAGTGAAAAGGGCAAGCAGGGTAAAATAAGTGGCTACACCTTC. Encoded protein: CASSEKGKQGKISGYTF.